This T cell receptor beta chain was recorded in a study of CD8 T cells in ankylosing spondylitis. Study outcomes and limitations: Earlier authors reported some of these motif variants in reactive arthritis synovial fluid and blood.

Germline V gives CDR1 SGHRS, CDR2 YFSETQ. The length of the CDR3 is 13 residues. The ends were cut back, 5 bases at V and 4 bases at J, with 12 bases in the middle. This clonotype was seen at least ten times. Its cognate antigen is unknown. TCRdb processed the 5' RACE reads anew with MiXCR; each CDR3 protein has one entry. The table has about 89,000 distinct CDR3 sequences, 25% to 35% seen once. The sample consisted of blood, either unsorted or a sorted T cell fraction (not recorded which). This clonotype was obtained from a male donor with ankylosing spondylitis or in good health (not recorded which). The chain is built from TRBV5-1 and TRBJ1-1, with D perhaps TRBD1 (6 bases). As DNA, the CDR3 is TGCGCCAGCAGGGCAGAGGGGGGCACTGAAGCTTTCTTT. Protein product: CASRAEGGTEAFF.